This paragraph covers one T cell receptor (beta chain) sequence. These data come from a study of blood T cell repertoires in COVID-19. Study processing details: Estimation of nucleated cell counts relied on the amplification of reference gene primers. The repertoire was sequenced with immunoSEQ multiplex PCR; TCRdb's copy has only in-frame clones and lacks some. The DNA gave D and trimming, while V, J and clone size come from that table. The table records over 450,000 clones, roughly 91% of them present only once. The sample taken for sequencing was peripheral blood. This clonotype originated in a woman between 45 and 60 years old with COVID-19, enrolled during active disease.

The CDR3, as DNA: TGTGCCAGTGCGTTAACCCGGGAGCAGCCCCAGCATTTT. Translating it yields CASALTREQPQHF. This chain connects TRBV19 to TRBJ1-5; D call uncertain. The V gene lost 8 bases and the J gene lost 7 bases, with 15 bases spanning the gap. The CDR3 length is 13 residues. The germline gives CDR1 LNHDA, CDR2 SQIVND (reference sequence). Drawing the rest from reference TRBV19 and TRBJ1-5, the complete variable domain is DGGITQSPKYLFRKEGQNVTLSCEQNLNHDAMYWYRQDPGQGLRLIYYSQIVNDFQKGDIAEGYSVSREKKESFPLTVTSAQKNPTAFYLCASALTREQPQHFGDGTRLSIL.